Listed below are T cell receptor beta chains from one sample, sequenced in a study of blood T cell repertoires in COVID-19. Clones were read by immunoSEQ multiplex PCR, and TCRdb kept only the in-frame ones, dropping some. The data show roughly 240,000 clones, around 89% seen once. The sequenced sample was PBMCs or T cells enriched from blood (not recorded which). The source of these receptors is a woman between 40 and 50 years old with acute COVID-19. Each CDR3 is given with its conserved first and last residue. The order of the fields is V gene, clone size, CDR3 length, J gene, D gene, CDR3 DNA, CDR3 protein. D genes are given only for firm matches. Clone size is shown for a subset of rows, as once, few, many or a class of expanded clone.

TRBV7-2	-	14	TRBJ1-3	-	TGTGCCAGCAGCTTGGACCTCTGGGAGGACACCATATATTTT	CASSLDLWEDTIYF
TRBV4-1	many	14	TRBJ1-4	-	TGCGCCAGCAGCCAACTTCGCGGGGAGGAAAAACTGTTTTTT	CASSQLRGEEKLFF
TRBV10-2	-	14	TRBJ1-1	TRBD1	TGCGCCAGCAGTGATCGGACAGGTGGTTCTGAAGCTTTCTTT	CASSDRTGGSEAFF
TRBV9	once	15	TRBJ1-4	TRBD1	TGTGCCAGCAGCGTGGACAGGGGGGTCTCTGAAAAACTGTTTTTT	CASSVDRGVSEKLFF
TRBV5-6	-	16	TRBJ2-2	-	TGTGCCAGCAGCTTCCGGACTGTACTGAACACCGGGGAGCTGTTTTTT	CASSFRTVLNTGELFF
TRBV9	-	15	TRBJ1-2	-	TGTGCCAGCAGCGCAGGGAGCAGGACAGACTATGGCTACACCTTC	CASSAGSRTDYGYTF
TRBV12-2	-	14	TRBJ2-7	-	TGTGCAAGTCGCTTGAGACAGCCTTCCTACGAGCAGTACTTC	CASRLRQPSYEQYF
TRBV6-5	once	13	TRBJ2-1	-	TGTGCCAGCAGTTCCAGGGGTTACAATGAGCAGTTCTTC	CASSSRGYNEQFF
TRBV6-5	-	15	TRBJ1-1	TRBD1	TGTGCCAGCAGTTACTCGTCACAGGGGGCCCCTGAAGCTTTCTTT	CASSYSSQGAPEAFF
TRBV5-6	-	14	TRBJ2-7	-	TGTGCCAGCAGCTTGGCGGGGAAAACCTACGAGCAGTACTTC	CASSLAGKTYEQYF
TRBV7-5	-	16	TRBJ2-1	-	TGTGCCAGAAGCTCGTCAGCGGGAGTATCCTACAATGAGCAGTTCTTC	CARSSSAGVSYNEQFF
TRBV7-2	-	15	TRBJ2-2	-	TGTGCCAGCAGCCTTCGACAATTGAACACCGGGGAGCTGTTTTTT	CASSLRQLNTGELFF
TRBV30	-	14	TRBJ2-5	TRBD1	TGTGCCTGGAGTGTACAGGGGGTGGGAGAGACCCAGTACTTC	CAWSVQGVGETQYF
TRBV4-1	-	13	TRBJ2-5	-	TGCGCCAGCAGCCAAGTAGGACTGGAGACCCAGTACTTC	CASSQVGLETQYF
TRBV4-3	-	14	TRBJ1-2	-	TGCGCCAGCAGCCAAGATCTCAGGGACTATGGCTACACCTTC	CASSQDLRDYGYTF
TRBV27	-	12	TRBJ1-2	-	TGTGCCAGCTGGGGAGGGGAGAGCGGCTACACCTTC	CASWGGESGYTF
TRBV7-9	-	15	TRBJ1-2	-	TGTGCCAGCAGCTTAGACAGTGGGAGTCCCTATGGCTACACCTTC	CASSLDSGSPYGYTF
TRBV28	-	19	TRBJ2-4	-	TGTGCCAGCAGTTCCACCGGGACACCCTCACTCTTAGCCAAAAACATTCAGTACTTC	CASSSTGTPSLLAKNIQYF
TRBV18	-	15	TRBJ1-1	TRBD1	TGTGCCAGCACCCTAGACAGGGGGGCGGGCACTGAAGCTTTCTTT	CASTLDRGAGTEAFF
TRBV7-2	-	14	TRBJ1-5	-	TGTGCCAGCAGCCCGGACGGGGGATATCAGCCCCAGCATTTT	CASSPDGGYQPQHF
TRBV27	-	12	TRBJ2-7	-	TGTGCCAGCTTTTCCAGCTCCTACGAGCAGTACTTC	CASFSSSYEQYF
TRBV24-1	-	15	TRBJ2-5	-	TGTGCCACCAGTGACCCTGACAGGCCTGGAGAGACCCAGTACTTC	CATSDPDRPGETQYF
TRBV7-9	once	12	TRBJ2-5	-	TGTGCCAGCAGGGACATTGGGGAGACCCAGTACTTC	CASRDIGETQYF
TRBV25-1	-	15	TRBJ2-3	-	TGTGCCAGCAGTGAATATGGGCAGAGCACAGATACGCAGTATTTT	CASSEYGQSTDTQYF
TRBV29-1	-	13	TRBJ2-7	TRBD1	TGCAGCGTTGAACGACAGGGAAGCTACGAGCAGTACTTC	CSVERQGSYEQYF
TRBV30	once	12	TRBJ2-1	-	TGTGCCTGGAGTTTTTCGTACAATGAGCAGTTCTTC	CAWSFSYNEQFF
TRBV7-9	-	17	TRBJ2-3	TRBD2	TGTGCCAGCAGCTTAGCCAGGCTAGCGGGAGCCACAGATACGCAGTATTTT	CASSLARLAGATDTQYF
TRBV27	-	14	TRBJ1-1	-	TGTGCCAGCAGTTTTGTAGGGCGGGGCACTGAAGCTTTCTTT	CASSFVGRGTEAFF
TRBV5-1	-	14	TRBJ1-1	TRBD1	TGCGCCAGCAGCTCACAGGGGGGGAACACTGAAGCTTTCTTT	CASSSQGGNTEAFF
TRBV3-1/TRBV3-2	-	13	TRBJ2-5	TRBD1	TGTGCCAGCAGCGGGACAGTCCAAGAGACCCAGTACTTC	CASSGTVQETQYF
TRBV5-1	-	16	TRBJ2-4	TRBD1	TGCGCCAGCAGCTTGGTGGCAGGGGGTGCCAAAAACATTCAGTACTTC	CASSLVAGGAKNIQYF
TRBV10-3	-	15	TRBJ1-3	-	TGTGCCATCAGTGCGGGACAAACCTCTGGAAACACCATATATTTT	CAISAGQTSGNTIYF
TRBV2	-	14	TRBJ1-2	TRBD1	TGTGCCAGCAGGCGGCAGGGGGCTCGGGATGGCTACACCTTC	CASRRQGARDGYTF
TRBV7-2	-	14	TRBJ2-7	-	TGTGCCAGCAGCTTACTGGGCAGCTCCTACGAGCAGTACTTC	CASSLLGSSYEQYF
TRBV5-1	-	14	TRBJ1-5	-	TGCGCCAGGGTACAGCTTTATAGCAATCAGCCCCAGCATTTT	CARVQLYSNQPQHF
TRBV7-2	few	16	TRBJ1-3	-	TGTGCCAGCAGCTTAGCCGTCAGTGGTGTCGGGGACACCATATATTTT	CASSLAVSGVGDTIYF
TRBV2	-	13	TRBJ2-7	TRBD1	TGTGCCAGCGGACAGGGGGGCTCCTACGAGCAGTACTTC	CASGQGGSYEQYF
TRBV5-1	-	18	TRBJ2-3	TRBD1	TGCGCCAGCAGCTTAGGACAGGGAGGAAGAGGGAGCACAGATACGCAGTATTTT	CASSLGQGGRGSTDTQYF
TRBV2	-	15	TRBJ1-3	-	TGTGCCAGCATCTTTGGGAGGGAGTCTGGAAACACCATATATTTT	CASIFGRESGNTIYF
TRBV6-2/TRBV6-3	-	12	TRBJ2-3	-	TGTGCCAGCAGCCGATATGAGGGTACGCAGTATTTT	CASSRYEGTQYF
TRBV12-3/TRBV12-4	-	13	TRBJ2-2	-	TGTGCCAGCAGTTTACTAGTTTCCGGGGAGCTGTTTTTT	CASSLLVSGELFF
TRBV19	-	16	TRBJ2-3	TRBD2	TGTGCCAGTAGTGAGCCTAGCGGAGGGACCACAGATACGCAGTATTTT	CASSEPSGGTTDTQYF
TRBV9	-	13	TRBJ1-1	TRBD1	TGTGCCAGCACCCAGGGGGCGAACACTGAAGCTTTCTTT	CASTQGANTEAFF
TRBV12-3/TRBV12-4	-	13	TRBJ1-2	TRBD1	TGTGCCAGTTGGAGAGGGGGCGTCTATGGCTACACCTTC	CASWRGGVYGYTF
TRBV18	-	17	TRBJ2-3	-	TGTGCCAGCTCACCACCGGGCCGGACAGCTAGCACAGATACGCAGTATTTT	CASSPPGRTASTDTQYF
TRBV5-1	-	17	TRBJ2-1	TRBD1	TGCGCCAGCAGCTCGTCTACTGGGACAGGGGTTCTAAGTGAGCAGTTCTTC	CASSSSTGTGVLSEQFF
TRBV7-9	-	15	TRBJ1-1	-	TGTGCCAGCAGCCCCCTGACAGGCCCGAACACTGAAGCTTTCTTT	CASSPLTGPNTEAFF
TRBV5-1	-	15	TRBJ2-4	TRBD2	TGCGCCAGCAGCCCGGCGGGGGGCTGGGGTAACATTCAGTACTTC	CASSPAGGWGNIQYF
TRBV29-1	-	15	TRBJ1-2	TRBD1	TGCAGCGTTGAAGAACCCCCAGGGGGAGGCTATGGCTACACCTTC	CSVEEPPGGGYGYTF
TRBV15	-	13	TRBJ1-5	-	TGTGCCACCAGCAGAGATTATACACAGCCCCAGCATTTT	CATSRDYTQPQHF
TRBV24-1	-	14	TRBJ2-1	TRBD2	TGTGCCACCCAGCGGGAGGGGGGGAGCAATGAGCAGTTCTTC	CATQREGGSNEQFF
TRBV6-5	-	15	TRBJ2-3	TRBD2	TGTGCCAGCAGCAATAGCGGGGCGGGCACAGATACGCAGTATTTT	CASSNSGAGTDTQYF